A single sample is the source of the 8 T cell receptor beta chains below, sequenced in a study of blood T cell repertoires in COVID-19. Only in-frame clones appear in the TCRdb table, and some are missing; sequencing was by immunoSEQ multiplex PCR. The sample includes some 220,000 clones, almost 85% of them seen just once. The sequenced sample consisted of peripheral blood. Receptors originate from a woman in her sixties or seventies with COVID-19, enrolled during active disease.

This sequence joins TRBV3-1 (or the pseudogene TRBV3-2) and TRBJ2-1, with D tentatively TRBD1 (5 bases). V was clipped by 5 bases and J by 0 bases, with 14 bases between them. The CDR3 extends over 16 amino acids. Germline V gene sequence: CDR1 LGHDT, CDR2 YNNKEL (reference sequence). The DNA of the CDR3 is TGTGCCAGCAGCGCTCAGACAGCCGCCTCCTACAATGAGCAGTTCTTC. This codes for CASSAQTAASYNEQFF.

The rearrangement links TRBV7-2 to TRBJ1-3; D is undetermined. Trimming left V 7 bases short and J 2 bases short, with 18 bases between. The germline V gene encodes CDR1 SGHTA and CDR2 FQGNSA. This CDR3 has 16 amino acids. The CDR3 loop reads CASNSVSGITGNTIYF. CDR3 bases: TGTGCCAGCAACTCTGTCTCGGGGATAACTGGAAACACCATATATTTT.

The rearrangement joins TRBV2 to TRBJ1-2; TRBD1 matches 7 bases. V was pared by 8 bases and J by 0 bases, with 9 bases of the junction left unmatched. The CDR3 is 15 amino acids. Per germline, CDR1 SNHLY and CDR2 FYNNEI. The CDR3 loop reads CASRPGTATNYGYTF. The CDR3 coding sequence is TGTGCCAGCCGGCCCGGGACAGCAACTAACTATGGCTACACCTTC.

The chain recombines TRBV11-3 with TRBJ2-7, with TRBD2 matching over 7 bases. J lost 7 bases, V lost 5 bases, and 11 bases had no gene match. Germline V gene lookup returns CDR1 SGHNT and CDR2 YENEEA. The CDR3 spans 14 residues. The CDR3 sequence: CASSPARNGGEQYF. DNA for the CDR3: TGTGCCAGCAGCCCGGCCCGCAACGGGGGGGAGCAGTACTTC.

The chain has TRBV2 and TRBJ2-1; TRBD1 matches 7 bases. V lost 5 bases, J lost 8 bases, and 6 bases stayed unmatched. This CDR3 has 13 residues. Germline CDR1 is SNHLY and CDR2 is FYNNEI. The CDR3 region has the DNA TGTGCCAGCAGTCCGACAGGGAAGGATGAGCAGTTCTTC. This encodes CASSPTGKDEQFF.

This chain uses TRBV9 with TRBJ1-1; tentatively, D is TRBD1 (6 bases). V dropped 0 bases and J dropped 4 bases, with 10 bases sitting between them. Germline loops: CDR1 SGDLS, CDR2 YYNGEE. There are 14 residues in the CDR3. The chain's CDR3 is CASSVATGTTEAFF. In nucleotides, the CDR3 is TGTGCCAGCAGCGTAGCTACAGGGACCACTGAAGCTTTCTTT. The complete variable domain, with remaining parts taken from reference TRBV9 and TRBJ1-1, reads DSGVTQTPKHLITATGQRVTLRCSPRSGDLSVYWYQQSLDQGLQFLIQYYNGEERAKGNILERFSAQQFPDLHSELNLSSLELGDSALYFCASSVATGTTEAFFGQGTRLTVV.

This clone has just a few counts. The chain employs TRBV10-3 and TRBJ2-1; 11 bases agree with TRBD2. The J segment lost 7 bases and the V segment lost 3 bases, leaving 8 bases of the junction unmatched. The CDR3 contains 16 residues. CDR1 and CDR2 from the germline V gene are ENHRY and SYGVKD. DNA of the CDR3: TGTGCCATCAGTGATCCTAGGACTAGCGGGTCTAATGAGCAGTTCTTC. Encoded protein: CAISDPRTSGSNEQFF.

CDR3 protein: CAISPGQRGTEAFF. The CDR3 DNA is TGTGCCATTTCACCGGGCCAGAGAGGGACTGAAGCTTTCTTT. J is TRBJ1-1 and V is TRBV10-3; no clear D. The CDR3 has 14 residues. CDR1 is ENHRY and CDR2 is SYGVKD in the germline V gene. V gave up 9 bases and J gave up 5 bases, with 19 bases separating them.